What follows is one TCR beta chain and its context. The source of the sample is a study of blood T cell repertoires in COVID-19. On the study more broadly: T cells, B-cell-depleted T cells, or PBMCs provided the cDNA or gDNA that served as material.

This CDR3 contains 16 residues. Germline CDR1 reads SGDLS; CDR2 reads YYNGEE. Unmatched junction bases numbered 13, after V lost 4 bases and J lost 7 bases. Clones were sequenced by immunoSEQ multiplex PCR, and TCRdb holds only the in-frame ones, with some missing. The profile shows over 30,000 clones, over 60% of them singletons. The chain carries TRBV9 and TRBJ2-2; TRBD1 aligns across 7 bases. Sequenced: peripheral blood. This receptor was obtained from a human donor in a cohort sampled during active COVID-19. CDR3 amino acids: CASSLMGQRDIGELFF. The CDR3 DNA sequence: TGTGCCAGCAGCCTTATGGGACAGAGGGATATCGGGGAGCTGTTTTTT.